This TCR beta chain was captured by sequencing in a study of tumor-infiltrating lymphocytes in primary liver carcinoma. V lost 0 bases to trimming and J lost 6 bases; unmatched junction nucleotides: 4. Looked up from germline, CDR1 is LGHNA and CDR2 is YNFKEQ. This CDR3 has 15 residues. Both RNA and DNA were isolated together from around 20-30 mg of bulk tissue that had not been sorted. There are many counts of this clonotype. From 450 to 600 ng total RNA, TCR beta cDNA was generated with a primer in the constant region. Three nested multiplex PCR rounds of slightly modified ARM-PCR generated TCR beta libraries. The study ran its first two PCR rounds for approximately 11 cycles each, using TRBV1-TRBV30 forward primers and a C-beta reverse primer. TCRdb re-analysed the multiplex PCR reads in MiXCR, keeping a single row per CDR3 protein. The repertoire has 120,000 or so distinct CDR3 sequences, around 62% of them found once; the top ten carry around 9.3%.

The clonotype originates from a woman aged 55-75 years with primary liver carcinoma and hepatitis B virus infection. This rearrangement joins TRBV4-2 to TRBJ2-1; the match to TRBD2 covers 8 bases. Specimen: liver tumor tissue from sampling region 1. The subset was: tumor region T1, superior pole. CDR3 sequence (DNA): TGTGCCAGCAGCCAAGAACGGGAGGGGGTCAATGAGCAGTTCTTC. This gives the protein CASSQEREGVNEQFF.